This record covers a single T cell receptor (beta chain). Some clones are missing from TCRdb's copy, which holds only in-frame ones; the method was immunoSEQ multiplex PCR. The top ten hold 1.2% of the sample, which has under 50,000 clones, roughly nine tenths seen once. These data originate in a study of T cell changes during pregnancy in multiple sclerosis. CDR3 length equals 18 residues. Germline CDR1 and CDR2: WSHSY and SAAADI. Trimming left V 4 bases short and J 0 bases short, with 16 bases between. The sequence was obtained from a female donor with multiple sclerosis, enrolled in a pregnancy study. The sample consisted of CD4+ T cells from peripheral blood mononuclear cells, taken after pregnancy. V and J are TRBV10-2 and TRBJ2-6, with D perhaps matching TRBD1 (5 bases). CDR3 nucleotides: TGCGCCAGCAGTGCTTTTCAGGGAATCAGCTCTGGGGCCAACGTCCTGACTTTC. It codes for CASSAFQGISSGANVLTF.